This record covers a single T cell receptor beta chain. This table comes from immunoSEQ multiplex PCR, and its TCRdb copy is limited to in-frame clones, with some not included. The sample contains about 130,000 clones, approximately 89% of which appear only once. CDR3 length: 14 residues. V lost 5 bases to trimming and J lost 9 bases; unmatched junction nucleotides: 5. Germline V gene lookup returns CDR1 MNHNY and CDR2 SVGAGI (reference sequence). These data are taken from a study of blood T cell repertoires in COVID-19. Study summary: Spain, Italy and the United States supplied samples that represented acute and convalescent COVID-19.

The J gene is TRBJ2-4, the V gene TRBV6-6; 12 bases are shared with TRBD2. Sequencing was performed on peripheral blood. The clonotype was recovered from a man aged 45 to 65 with acute or convalescent COVID-19. In nucleotides, the CDR3 is TGTGCCAGCAGTCCCGGGACTAGCGGGCTCATTCAGTACTTC. It yields the protein CASSPGTSGLIQYF.